These 32 T cell receptor beta chains came from one sample sequenced in a study of T cells in localized non-small cell lung cancer. Using immunoSEQ multiplex PCR, the repertoire was profiled, and TCRdb retains in-frame clones only, with some absent. The profile shows 1,500 to 2,000 clones, about 25% of them singletons. The sequenced sample was lung tumor tissue, obtained before any cancer treatment. Receptor source: a woman between 40 and 69 years old with stage I lung adenocarcinoma.

By its share, this clone is large (0.1 to 1%). The genes are TRBV6-8 and TRBJ2-1; 11 bases line up with TRBD2. This CDR3 comprises 15 residues. Germline V CDR1 and CDR2: MNHGY, SAAAGT. Losses at the gene ends were 2 bases for V and 4 bases for J; bases not matched to a gene: 1. The DNA for the CDR3 is TGTGCCAGCAGTTACGTAGCGGGAGGGTACAATGAGCAGTTCTTC. Amino acid sequence: CASSYVAGGYNEQFF.

V and J are TRBV19 and TRBJ2-1; 11 nucleotides align to TRBD2. Losses at the gene ends were 5 bases for V and 7 bases for J; bases not matched to a gene: 10. The CDR3 runs to 16 residues. The germline V gene has CDR1 LNHDA and CDR2 SQIVND (reference sequence). Here the CDR3 reads CASSGSLSSGGNEQFF. The CDR3 DNA is TGTGCCAGTAGTGGGAGCCTGTCTAGCGGGGGGAATGAGCAGTTCTTC.

This sequence joins TRBV19 and TRBJ1-2, with D uncertain. The CDR3 length is 12 residues. V was clipped by 1 base and J by 5 bases, with 5 bases between them. Germline values: CDR1 LNHDA, CDR2 SQIVND (reference sequence). The CDR3 sequence is CASSIVSYGYTF. The CDR3 region has the DNA TGTGCCAGTAGTATAGTCTCGTATGGCTACACCTTC.

This clone was recorded a few times. The chain recombines TRBV2 with TRBJ1-5, with 9 positions matching TRBD1. CDR1 SNHLY and CDR2 FYNNEI come from the germline V gene. CDR3 length equals 16 residues. V gave up 4 bases and J gave up 3 bases; unmatched junction bases: 7. Here the CDR3 reads CASSVPGTGPNQPQHF. DNA of the CDR3: TGTGCCAGCAGTGTCCCCGGGACAGGGCCCAATCAGCCCCAGCATTTT.

The CDR3 nucleotides are TGTGCCAGTAGTATAAGGACGGCGGTCGCTGAAGCTTTCTTT. This gives the protein CASSIRTAVAEAFF. This sequence joins TRBV19 and TRBJ1-1; D unclear. This CDR3 has 14 residues. CDR1 and CDR2 from the germline V gene are LNHDA and SQIVND (reference sequence). The V end lost 2 bases, the J end lost 6 bases, and 13 bases lay between the germline ends.

The V call is TRBV19, the J call TRBJ2-1; D ambiguous. Per the germline V gene, CDR1 is LNHDA and CDR2 is SQIVND (reference sequence). This CDR3 has 13 amino acids. V lost 3 bases and J lost 8, with 11 bases in between. The CDR3 bases are TGTGCCAGTAGTATCAGGAGTTCCCATGAGCAGTTCTTC. Protein: CASSIRSSHEQFF.

The rearrangement joins TRBV19 to TRBJ2-3; 7 bases are shared with TRBD1. The CDR3 length is 13 residues. With 5 bases clipped from V and 2 bases from J, the junction kept 1 base outside the gene matches. Per the germline V gene, CDR1 is LNHDA and CDR2 is SQIVND (reference sequence). This chain's CDR3 is CASSDRATDTQYF. The CDR3 DNA reads TGTGCCAGTAGTGACAGGGCCACAGATACGCAGTATTTT.

The gene calls are TRBV18 and TRBJ1-1; TRBD1 is a possible D gene (6 bases). CDR1 is KGHSH, CDR2 LQKENI, per germline. V lost 0 bases to trimming and J lost 5 bases, with 10 bases between them. The CDR3 runs to 14 residues. The CDR3 coding sequence is TGTGCCAGCTCACCACCGGGGGGCGGGACTGAAGCTTTCTTT. Protein: CASSPPGGGTEAFF.

The chain carries TRBV6-8 and TRBJ2-6; no definite D call. Per germline, CDR1 MNHGY and CDR2 SAAAGT. The CDR3 length is 13 residues. The V and J ends lost 7 bases and 6 bases respectively, with 10 bases between them. CDR3 bases: TGTGCCAGCACCCCCTTCGTGGCCAACGTCCTGACTTTC. The encoded protein is CASTPFVANVLTF.

V and J are TRBV4-1 and TRBJ2-7; TRBD1 matches 9 bases. The CDR3 contains 14 residues. Germline CDR1 is MGHRA and CDR2 is YSYEKL. After removal of 4 bases from V and 3 bases from J, the junction contained 4 bases not matched to a gene. The CDR3 protein is CASSPTGGNYEQYF. The CDR3 region has the DNA TGCGCCAGCAGCCCGACAGGGGGGAACTACGAGCAGTACTTC.

This clone ranks as large (0.1 to 1%). The chain links TRBV28 to TRBJ2-7; TRBD2 matches 10 bases. J was trimmed by 4 bases and V by 6 bases; bases with no gene match: 9. The V gene's germline CDR1 is MDHEN and CDR2 SYDVKM. This CDR3 contains 15 residues. CDR3 amino acids: CASRPGLATQYEQYF. CDR3 sequence (DNA): TGTGCCAGCAGACCGGGACTAGCGACTCAGTACGAGCAGTACTTC.

This clone turned up a few times. The chain recombines TRBV9 with TRBJ1-5; a weak D match, TRBD1 (6 bases). CDR1 SGDLS and CDR2 YYNGEE come from the germline V gene. CDR3 length equals 14 residues. V shed 6 bases and J shed 4 bases, with 14 bases lying between them. CDR3 nucleotides: TGTGCCAGCAATAACGGGGGGGCGAATCAGCCCCAGCATTTT. This gives the protein CASNNGGANQPQHF.

The J gene is TRBJ1-1, the V gene TRBV2; D is unclear. V lost 6 bases, J lost 2 bases, and 13 bases lay in between. This CDR3 is built from 14 residues. CDR1 SNHLY and CDR2 FYNNEI come from the germline V gene. The CDR3 sequence is CASSAAWGNTEAFF. DNA of the CDR3: TGTGCCAGCAGCGCGGCTTGGGGTAACACTGAAGCTTTCTTT.

This CDR3 reads CASSPGQGKPYEQYF. The DNA of the CDR3 is TGTGCCAGCAGCCCCGGACAGGGAAAACCCTACGAGCAGTACTTC. This chain connects TRBV28 to TRBJ2-7; 8 bases are shared with TRBD1. J was trimmed by 2 bases and V by 6 bases; bases with no gene match: 9. Germline V gene lookup returns CDR1 MDHEN and CDR2 SYDVKM. CDR3 length: 15 amino acids.

This chain uses TRBV11-3 with TRBJ1-2, with 9 bases matching TRBD1. CDR1 and CDR2 from the germline V gene are SGHNT and YENEEA. This CDR3 contains 14 residues. V lost 5 bases and J lost 8; bases outside the gene matches: 9. CDR3 DNA sequence: TGTGCCAGCAGCCTCGGGACAGGGAGTAGCGGCTACACCTTC. Translating it yields CASSLGTGSSGYTF.

The J gene is TRBJ1-3, the V gene TRBV18; D ambiguous. The CDR3 has 17 amino acids. Trimming shortened V by 3 bases and J by 0 bases, and 15 bases separated the two germline ends. Germline V lookup: CDR1 KGHSH, CDR2 LQKENI. The CDR3 DNA reads as TGTGCCAGCTCACCCACCAATGACCGAAGCTCTGGAAACACCATATATTTT. This translates into CASSPTNDRSSGNTIYF.

The rearrangement uses TRBV6-8 and TRBJ2-7; 10 nucleotides align to TRBD1. CDR1 is MNHGY and CDR2 is SAAAGT in the germline V gene. Losses at the gene ends were 3 bases for V and 6 bases for J; bases not matched to a gene: 5. The CDR3 loop spans 14 amino acids. The CDR3 sequence is CASSYGTGVIEQYF. In DNA, the CDR3 is TGTGCCAGCAGTTATGGGACAGGGGTAATCGAGCAGTACTTC.

V and J are TRBV9 and TRBJ1-6; TRBD1 matches at 7 bases. The CDR3 consists of 14 residues. Trimming at V came to 5 bases and at J to 14 bases, leaving 13 bases not matched to a gene. The germline CDR1 and CDR2 sequences are SGDLS and YYNGEE. CDR3 sequence (DNA): TGTGCCAGCAGGGAACAGGGGCCTCAGATCACCCTCCACTTT. It yields the protein CASREQGPQITLHF. Full variable domain (remainder filled in from reference TRBV9 and TRBJ1-6): DSGVTQTPKHLITATGQRVTLRCSPRSGDLSVYWYQQSLDQGLQFLIQYYNGEERAKGNILERFSAQQFPDLHSELNLSSLELGDSALYFCASREQGPQITLHFGNGTRLTVT.

In DNA, the CDR3 is TGCGCCAGCAGCCCGCTGGGGGAGAATGAAAAACTGTTTTTT. Translated, it gives CASSPLGENEKLFF. This chain uses TRBV23-1 with TRBJ1-4; D may be TRBD1 (5 bases). TRBV23-1 is reported as an ORF; its role is uncertain. The CDR3 consists of 14 residues. Trimming took off 6 bases at V and 5 bases at J, with 13 bases between the two ends.

The J gene is TRBJ2-7, the V gene TRBV14; 7 bases agree with TRBD1. The CDR3 covers 12 residues. With V trimmed by 5 bases and J by 4 bases, 2 bases remained unmatched. Germline CDR1 SGHDN, CDR2 FVKESK. The CDR3 DNA is TGTGCCAGCAGCGCGACAGGGTACGAGCAGTACTTC. Its protein is CASSATGYEQYF.

This clone appeared a few times. The rearrangement uses TRBV11-3 and TRBJ2-5, with 7 bases fitting TRBD2. From germline, CDR1 is SGHNT and CDR2 YENEEA. The CDR3 has 16 amino acids. V lost 1 base and J lost 4; bases outside the gene matches: 9. The CDR3 region has the DNA TGTGCCAGCAGCTTAGGATTTCGGGGGGTGGGAGAGACCCAGTACTTC. Its translation is CASSLGFRGVGETQYF. Filled out from reference TRBV11-3 and TRBJ2-5, the complete variable domain reads EAGVVQSPRYKIIEKKQPVAFWCNPISGHNTLYWYLQNLGQGPELLIRYENEEAVDDSQLPKDRFSAERLKGVDSTLKIQPAELGDSAVYLCASSLGFRGVGETQYFGPGTRLLVL.

This clone was observed a handful of times. The rearrangement links TRBV6-8 to TRBJ1-1; D call uncertain. The CDR3 spans 12 residues. Trimming removed 7 bases from V and 6 bases from J, with 12 bases in between. Germline V gene data show CDR1 as MNHGY and CDR2 as SAAAGT. CDR3 amino acids: CASNGYGSEAFF. The CDR3 DNA reads as TGTGCCAGCAACGGGTACGGATCTGAAGCTTTCTTT.

The chain couples TRBV14 to TRBJ2-3, with D tentatively TRBD2 (6 bases). The CDR3 consists of 15 residues. The V and J ends lost 4 bases and 4 bases respectively, with 15 bases between them. Per germline, CDR1 SGHDN and CDR2 FVKESK. In DNA form, the CDR3 reads TGTGCCAGCAGCCCCCGGGGTTGGGAGGCAGATACGCAGTATTTT. This encodes CASSPRGWEADTQYF.

The J gene is TRBJ2-1, the V gene TRBV29-1; 7 bases agree with TRBD1. Germline loops: CDR1 SQVTM, CDR2 ANQGSEA. CDR3 length equals 14 residues. Trimming cost V 3 bases and J 4 bases; bases outside gene matches: 6. The CDR3 DNA sequence: TGCAGCGTTGATGCAGGGGGTCGGTACAATGAGCAGTTCTTC. Amino acids: CSVDAGGRYNEQFF.

The chain joins TRBV5-1 to TRBJ1-4; D possibly corresponds to TRBD1 (5 bases). The CDR3 has 15 amino acids. Trimming removed 0 bases from V and 4 bases from J, with 10 bases in between. In germline, CDR1 is SGHRS, CDR2 YFSETQ. CDR3 residues: CASSLGGGGNEKLFF. CDR3 nucleotides: TGCGCCAGCAGCTTGGGGGGCGGAGGTAATGAAAAACTGTTTTTT.

This clone has only a few counts. The rearrangement links TRBV11-3 to TRBJ2-7; 7 bases map to TRBD2. The length of the CDR3 is 14 residues. Germline values: CDR1 SGHNT, CDR2 YENEEA. The V and J ends lost 3 bases and 4 bases, in that order; junction bases with no gene match: 6. For the CDR3, the DNA is TGTGCCAGCAGCTTTAGCGGGTGGGGATACGAGCAGTACTTC. Residues: CASSFSGWGYEQYF.

The genes are TRBV19 and TRBJ1-2; 7 positions agree with TRBD1. The ends lost 6 bases at V and 6 bases at J; junction bases unmatched: 16. CDR1 and CDR2 (germline): LNHDA, SQIVND (reference sequence). CDR3 length: 16 residues. The CDR3 DNA reads as TGTGCCAGTAGGGGCCGGGACAGCTTCATTAGTAATGGCTACACCTTC. This encodes CASRGRDSFISNGYTF.

The table lists this clone with a few counts. The rearrangement uses TRBV30 and TRBJ2-3; 7 positions match TRBD1. Trimming at V came to 2 bases and at J to 4 bases, leaving 3 bases not matched to a gene. CDR1 GTSNPN and CDR2 SVGIG come from the germline V gene (reference sequence). The CDR3 loop spans 13 amino acids. CDR3 in DNA: TGTGCCTGGAGTAAGGGGGCCGCAGATACGCAGTATTTT. Its translation is CAWSKGAADTQYF.

This clone was recorded a few times. This chain connects TRBV23-1 to TRBJ2-7; D not resolved. TRBV23-1 is sorted into the ORF group, with uncertain function. The V end was cut by 0 bases, the J end by 1 base, with 7 bases between. The CDR3 has 14 residues. CDR3 sequence (DNA): TGCGCCAGCAGTCAATCGGACGAATCCTACGAGCAGTACTTC. Translated, it gives CASSQSDESYEQYF.

This chain links TRBV30 with TRBJ1-4; no clear D gene. CDR3 size: 11 residues. CDR1 and CDR2 from the germline V gene are GTSNPN and SVGIG (reference sequence). V lost 5 bases, J lost 1 base, and 2 bases lay in between. The CDR3 DNA sequence: TGTGCCTGGCAAACTAATGAAAAACTGTTTTTT. Protein product: CAWQTNEKLFF.

The chain employs TRBV29-1 and TRBJ2-3; the match to TRBD2 covers 9 bases. The J segment lost 4 bases and the V segment lost 7 bases, leaving 9 bases of the junction unmatched. Germline values: CDR1 SQVTM, CDR2 ANQGSEA. The CDR3 has 14 residues. The DNA of the CDR3 is TGCAGCGGGTGCCTAGCGGGGTGCCCAGATACGCAGTATTTT. Translated: CSGCLAGCPDTQYF.

The V and J genes are TRBV5-1 and TRBJ1-1, with D perhaps matching TRBD1 (5 bases). Germline V CDR1 and CDR2: SGHRS, YFSETQ. V was trimmed by 4 bases and J by 1 base, leaving 14 bases between them. The length of the CDR3 is 15 residues. In nucleotides, the CDR3 is TGCGCCAGCAGCGCAAGGGGACGGACGAACACTGAAGCTTTCTTT. Its translation: CASSARGRTNTEAFF.